The subject of this entry is one TCR beta chain. Under the authors' procedure: How many nucleated cells were present was estimated from reference gene primer amplification. Sequenced by immunoSEQ multiplex PCR; TCRdb stores in-frame clones only, minus some. The V and J calls and the clone size are those of that table, but D and trimming were determined from the DNA. The table includes about 200,000 clones, roughly nine tenths detected once. These data originate in a study of blood T cell repertoires in COVID-19. About the study: Material from acute and convalescent COVID-19 was sourced from the United States, Italy and Spain. PBMCs, B-cell-depleted T cells, or T cells provided the cDNA or gDNA that made up the material.

Germline values: CDR1 MDHEN, CDR2 SYDVKM. The V gene end was trimmed by 5 bases and the J gene end by 4 bases; junction bases not matched to a gene: 12. CDR3 length equals 16 residues. The TCR sequence derives from a middle-aged man with acute or convalescent COVID-19. Sequencing used peripheral blood. The rearrangement uses TRBV28 and TRBJ2-7; 9 nucleotides align to TRBD1. The CDR3, as DNA: TGTGCCAGCAGTCTCGGAGGGGGACAGGGCATATACGAGCAGTACTTC. Amino acids: CASSLGGGQGIYEQYF.